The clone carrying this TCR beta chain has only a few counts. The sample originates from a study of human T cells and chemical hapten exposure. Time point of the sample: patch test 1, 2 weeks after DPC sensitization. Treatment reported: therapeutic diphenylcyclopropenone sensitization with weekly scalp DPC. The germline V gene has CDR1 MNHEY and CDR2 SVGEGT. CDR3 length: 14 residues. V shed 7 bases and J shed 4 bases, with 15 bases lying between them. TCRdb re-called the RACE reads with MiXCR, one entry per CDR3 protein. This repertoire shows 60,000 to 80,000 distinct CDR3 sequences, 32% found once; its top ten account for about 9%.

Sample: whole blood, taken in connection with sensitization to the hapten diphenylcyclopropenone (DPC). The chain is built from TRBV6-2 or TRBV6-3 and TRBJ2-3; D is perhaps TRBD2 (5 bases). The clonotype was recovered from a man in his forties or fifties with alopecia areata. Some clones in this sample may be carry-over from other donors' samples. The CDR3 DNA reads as TGTGCCAGCAAGAGGATTAGCGCCTCAGATACGCAGTATTTT. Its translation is CASKRISASDTQYF.